A single sample is the source of the 15 T cell receptor beta chains below, sequenced in a study of Graves' ophthalmopathy and Graves' hyperthyroidism. The study amplified TCR beta CDR3 regions using RNA transcripts. Second-round multiplex PCR followed a first-round RT-PCR using HTBI primers. TCRdb ran MiXCR on the multiplex PCR reads and lists one entry per CDR3 protein. The repertoire holds about 400,000 distinct CDR3 sequences, approximately 15% seen once, with 5.5% to 8% in the top ten. The sample taken for sequencing was peripheral blood. All receptors come from a woman between 18 and 30 years old with stable Graves' hyperthyroidism.

This clonotype was counted between two and nine times. The chain uses TRBV29-1 and TRBJ2-7, with 7 bases fitting TRBD2. The length of the CDR3 is 13 residues. V lost 5 bases, J lost 2 bases, and 6 bases stayed unmatched. The germline gives CDR1 SQVTM, CDR2 ANQGSEA. CDR3 amino acids: CSVSGGPTYEQYF. The CDR3, as DNA: TGCAGCGTTTCGGGGGGACCTACCTACGAGCAGTACTTC.

This clonotype was counted many times. This CDR3 reads CASSLAGGGANTGELFF. In DNA, the CDR3 is TGTGCCAGCAGTTTAGCGGGCGGGGGGGCAAACACCGGGGAGCTGTTTTTT. The chain employs TRBV12-3 or TRBV12-4 and TRBJ2-2, with 9 nucleotides matching TRBD2. The CDR3 sequence is 17 residues long. The junction had 4 bases not matched to a gene; V was cut back by 0 bases and J by 2 bases.

The chain has TRBV19 and TRBJ1-1; 7 nucleotides align to TRBD1. CDR3 length: 15 amino acids. CDR1 and CDR2 from the germline V gene are LNHDA and SQIVND (reference sequence). Losses at the gene ends were 3 bases for V and 0 bases for J; bases not matched to a gene: 4. CDR3 in amino acids: CASSMSRGVNTEAFF. CDR3 DNA sequence: TGTGCCAGTAGTATGTCCAGGGGGGTGAACACTGAAGCTTTCTTT.

The chain recombines TRBV5-5 with TRBJ2-4; maybe TRBD2 (5 bases). V gave up 4 bases and J gave up 3 bases, with 14 bases separating them. Germline CDR1 reads SGHKS; CDR2 reads YYEKEE (reference sequence). The length of the CDR3 is 15 residues. CDR3 residues: CASSPVRGGKNIQYF. The CDR3 DNA follows: TGTGCCAGCAGCCCTGTCCGGGGTGGCAAAAACATTCAGTACTTC.

As concerns this clonotype: Its ends do not fully match the called genes, so a read error is possible. This sequence joins TRBV12-3 or TRBV12-4 and TRBJ1-6; 8 nucleotides agree with TRBD1. The CDR3 loop spans 16 amino acids. For the CDR3, the DNA is TGTGCCCGCAGACGACAGGGGAGCTCCTATAATTCACCCCTCCACTTT. Its translation: CARRRQGSSYNSPLHF.

This clonotype has more than one count but fewer than ten. V usage is TRBV28 and J usage is TRBJ2-4; D not resolved. This CDR3 has 16 residues. Germline V gives CDR1 MDHEN, CDR2 SYDVKM. Trimming shortened V by 3 bases and J by 4 bases, and 16 bases separated the two germline ends. The CDR3 region has the DNA TGTGCCAGCAGTTTTCCCCAAGCCAGCTTAAAAAACATTCAGTACTTC. It is translated as CASSFPQASLKNIQYF.

This clonotype was picked up many times. The chain has TRBV6-1 and TRBJ1-1, with 7 bases lining up with TRBD1. This CDR3 comprises 15 residues. The germline gives CDR1 MNHNS, CDR2 SASEGT. V lost 8 bases, J lost 7 bases, and 16 bases stayed unmatched. The CDR3 is CASGTSGRGLSEAFF. CDR3 nucleotides: TGTGCCAGCGGAACCTCTGGGAGGGGGCTTAGTGAAGCTTTCTTT.

This clonotype has at least ten counts. This chain uses TRBV4-2 with TRBJ1-2; no firm D call. Germline V gene data show CDR1 as LGHNA and CDR2 as YNFKEQ. The CDR3 length is 15 residues. The ends were cut back, 0 bases at V and 4 bases at J, with 12 bases in the middle. The CDR3 bases are TGTGCCAGCAGCCAAGACAAGGGTTACATCTATGGCTACACCTTC. As protein: CASSQDKGYIYGYTF.

The chain uses TRBV19 and TRBJ2-5; 8 bases are a match to TRBD1. This CDR3 contains 12 residues. CDR1 and CDR2 from the germline V gene are LNHDA and SQIVND (reference sequence). With V trimmed by 8 bases and J by 5 bases, 4 bases remained unmatched. CDR3 sequence (DNA): TGTGCCAGTCGACAGGGGAGGGAGACCCAGTACTTC. Translated, it gives CASRQGRETQYF.

The chain is built from TRBV6-1 and TRBJ1-5; D gene ambiguous. From germline, CDR1 is MNHNS and CDR2 SASEGT. Trimming shortened V by 0 bases and J by 0 bases, and 9 bases separated the two germline ends. The CDR3 is made up of 16 amino acids. The CDR3 nucleotides read TGTGCCAGCAGTGAAGCGGAAATATATAGCAATCAGCCCCAGCATTTT. Its protein is CASSEAEIYSNQPQHF.

Many counts were recorded for this clonotype. The chain's CDR3 is CASSLEGLAGGGETQYF. The CDR3 nucleotides are TGTGCCAGCAGCTTAGAGGGACTAGCGGGGGGTGGAGAGACCCAGTACTTC. This sequence joins TRBV7-3 and TRBJ2-5; TRBD2 matches 15 bases. Trimming cost V 2 bases and J 4 bases; bases outside gene matches: 5. This CDR3 contains 17 residues. Germline CDR1 is SGHTA and CDR2 is FQGTGA.

This clonotype was counted many times. The chain carries TRBV19 and TRBJ1-1, with D possibly TRBD1 on 6 matching bases. Trimming took off 3 bases at V and 6 bases at J, with 8 bases between the two ends. This CDR3 contains 12 residues. The germline V gene has CDR1 LNHDA and CDR2 SQIVND (reference sequence). The CDR3 nucleotides read TGTGCCAGTAGTATCGGGGGCCCTGAAGCTTTCTTT. Amino acid sequence: CASSIGGPEAFF.

There are many counts of this clonotype. The V and J genes are TRBV19 and TRBJ1-2; 7 nucleotides agree with TRBD1. Germline V gene lookup returns CDR1 LNHDA and CDR2 SQIVND (reference sequence). The CDR3 is made up of 12 amino acids. V was pared by 3 bases and J by 6 bases, with 1 base of the junction left unmatched. CDR3 nucleotides: TGTGCCAGTAGTATCACAGGGGATGGCTACACCTTC. The encoded protein is CASSITGDGYTF.

This clonotype was seen repeatedly, ten times or more. The chain carries TRBV7-2 and TRBJ1-1, with 8 positions matching TRBD1. Germline V CDR1 and CDR2: SGHTA, FQGNSA. This CDR3 is built from 13 residues. Germline trimming cut 1 base from V and 11 bases from J; bases unmatched to any gene: 6. The CDR3, as DNA: TGTGCCAGCAGCTTAGGGTTGACAGGGGTGGCTTTCTTT. This codes for CASSLGLTGVAFF.

This clonotype showed up many times. This sequence joins TRBV28 and TRBJ1-5; 8 bases are shared with TRBD1. The junction had 12 bases not matched to a gene; V was cut back by 6 bases and J by 11 bases. The CDR3 is 14 amino acids. Germline loops: CDR1 MDHEN, CDR2 SYDVKM. The CDR3 nucleotides are TGTGCCAGCAGGGTCCCGGACAGGGTCTCGGCCCAGCATTTT. Translation: CASRVPDRVSAQHF.